This T cell receptor (beta chain) was sequenced during a study of spatial heterogeneity in lung cancer. Background on the study: Raw reads showed each unique TCR and UMI combination turning up more than ten times on average.

Time point described: sample taken at primary tumor resection. Unsorted tumor, nontumor lung tissue or cryopreserved PBMC supplied the whole RNA. Samples came from some 71 TRACERx patients with untreated early-stage lung cancer. Each TCR cDNA molecule bore a unique molecular identifier. TCRdb independently ran MiXCR on the 5' RACE reads; one entry per CDR3 protein. The data contain 30,000 to 40,000 distinct CDR3 sequences, 4% to 6% of them singletons. In its sample, this clonotype was seen many times. J gave up 5 bases and V 7 bases, and 7 bases lay outside the gene matches. This CDR3 region has 13 residues. CDR1 and CDR2 (germline): SQVTM, ANQGSEA.

This rearrangement joins TRBV29-1 to TRBJ1-1; 10 bases agree with TRBD1. This TCR was recovered from a female donor with early-stage non-small cell lung cancer. Specimen: PBMCs, collected at surgery. The CDR3 spells CSGDRGPGTEAFF. The CDR3 region has the DNA TGCAGCGGGGACAGGGGTCCGGGAACTGAAGCTTTCTTT.